These T cell receptor beta chains were read from a single sample in a study of cytomegalovirus exposure and HLA in healthy donors. Using immunoSEQ multiplex PCR, the repertoire was profiled, and TCRdb retains in-frame clones only, with some absent. The sample shows some 270,000 clones, approximately 80% of them seen only once. Sequencing was done on a sample of PBMCs. These receptors all come from a girl aged 2 to 10 in good health and CMV-seronegative. The CDR3 runs from the conserved cysteine through the conserved F or W. The order of the fields is D gene, V gene, J gene, clone size, CDR3 protein, CDR3 DNA. The D gene is left open where the match is weak. Size is omitted from some rows. Given values are once, few, many or a class for expanded clones.

>-|TRBV27|TRBJ1-6|-
CASSLTPVSPLHF
TGTGCCAGCAGTTTAACCCCGGTGTCACCCCTCCACTTT
>TRBD2|TRBV6-6|TRBJ2-7|few
CATSKGLAVTYEQYF
TGTGCCACCAGTAAAGGACTAGCGGTGACCTACGAGCAGTACTTC
>-|TRBV25-1|TRBJ1-4|-
CASRDSLANEKLFF
TGTGCCAGCAGGGACAGCCTTGCTAATGAAAAACTGTTTTTT
>-|TRBV2|TRBJ2-7|-
CASSAEDRRSSYEQYF
TGTGCCAGCAGTGCCGAAGACAGGAGGAGCTCCTACGAGCAGTACTTC
>TRBD1|TRBV27|TRBJ1-2|-
CATTAGTGRGLYGYTF
TGTGCCACCACTGCCGGGACAGGGAGGGGGCTCTATGGCTACACCTTC
>TRBD1|TRBV10-3|TRBJ1-3|-
CATGQGNDGNTIYF
TGTGCCACCGGACAGGGCAACGACGGAAACACCATATATTTT
>-|TRBV30|TRBJ1-1|-
CAWSRGNKEAFF
TGTGCCTGGAGCCGGGGAAACAAAGAGGCTTTCTTT
>TRBD1|TRBV4-1|TRBJ1-1|-
CASTPEQGGSSNTEAFF
TGCGCCAGCACCCCGGAACAGGGGGGATCGAGTAACACTGAAGCTTTCTTT
>-|TRBV18|TRBJ1-5|-
CASSLQAQPQHF
TGTGCCAGCTCACTGCAAGCTCAGCCCCAGCATTTT
>TRBD1|TRBV5-8|TRBJ1-1|-
CASSIGTGAEAFF
TGTGCCAGCAGCATAGGGACAGGAGCCGAAGCTTTCTTT
>-|TRBV7-6|TRBJ1-6|-
CASSRQHSDSPLHF
TGTGCCAGCAGCCGACAGCATTCGGATTCACCCCTCCACTTT
>-|TRBV18|TRBJ1-2|-
CASSPARDTNYGYTF
TGTGCCAGCTCACCAGCCCGGGACACTAACTATGGCTACACCTTC
>-|TRBV13|TRBJ2-5|-
CASSTQRGHQGAQYF
TGTGCCAGCAGCACCCAACGGGGACACCAAGGGGCCCAGTACTTC
>-|TRBV9|TRBJ1-2|-
CASGPIETDGYTF
TGTGCCAGCGGGCCAATCGAGACAGATGGCTACACCTTC
>TRBD1|TRBV6-5|TRBJ2-7|-
CASSRQGAAYEQYF
TGTGCCAGCAGTAGACAGGGGGCCGCCTACGAGCAGTACTTC
>TRBD1|TRBV2|TRBJ2-1|-
CASSGGQSGEQFF
TGTGCCAGCAGTGGGGGACAGTCTGGTGAGCAGTTCTTC
>TRBD1|TRBV28|TRBJ1-1|-
CASSPLDRAVSKAFF
TGTGCCAGCAGTCCTTTGGACAGGGCTGTTTCAAAAGCTTTCTTT
>-|TRBV21-1|TRBJ1-2|-
CASSKVVKGGAELLVYGYTF
TGTGCCAGCAGCAAAGTCGTGAAAGGGGGCGCGGAACTTTTAGTCTATGGCTACACCTTC
>TRBD1|TRBV2|TRBJ2-1|-
CARRTGATYNEQFF
TGTGCCAGGAGGACAGGGGCCACCTACAATGAGCAGTTCTTC
>TRBD2|TRBV7-9|TRBJ2-1|-
CASSTGTSKKNNEQFF
TGTGCCAGCAGCACCGGGACTAGCAAAAAGAACAATGAGCAGTTCTTC
>-|TRBV10-3|TRBJ2-7|-
CAISDRLPYYEQYF
TGTGCCATCAGTGACAGACTCCCTTACTACGAGCAGTACTTC
>TRBD1|TRBV7-4|TRBJ1-2|-
CASSRGQIDGYTF
TGTGCCAGCAGCAGGGGACAGATTGATGGCTACACCTTC
>-|TRBV7-8|TRBJ1-5|-
CASSVSGIQPQHF
TGTGCCAGCAGCGTCTCGGGTATTCAGCCCCAGCATTTT
>-|TRBV7-9|TRBJ1-1|-
CASSFQGRNTEAFF
TGTGCCAGCAGCTTCCAGGGTCGGAACACTGAAGCTTTCTTT
>-|TRBV30|TRBJ2-7|-
CAWSVDSYEQYF
TGTGCCTGGAGTGTCGACAGCTACGAGCAGTACTTC
>-|TRBV27|TRBJ2-5|-
CASSLSSVLRPYF
TGTGCCAGCAGTTTATCGAGTGTCCTACGCCCTTACTTC
>-|TRBV19|TRBJ2-3|-
CASSIGSADTQYF
TGTGCCAGTAGTATAGGATCGGCAGATACGCAGTATTTT
>TRBD1|TRBV27|TRBJ1-2|-
CASRIRQGAADYGYTF
TGTGCCAGCAGAATTAGACAGGGGGCTGCCGACTATGGCTACACCTTC
>TRBD2|TRBV10-3|TRBJ2-1|-
CAISETSGSIFLEQFF
TGTGCCATCAGTGAAACTAGCGGGAGTATCTTTCTTGAGCAGTTCTTC
>TRBD1|TRBV9|TRBJ1-1|-
CASSGTGSNTEAFF
TGTGCCAGCAGCGGGACAGGGTCGAACACTGAAGCTTTCTTT
>TRBD2|TRBV5-1|TRBJ2-2|-
CASSFWSSGTITGELFF
TGCGCCAGCAGCTTTTGGAGTAGCGGGACTATCACCGGAGAGCTGTTTTTT
>-|TRBV7-9|TRBJ1-6|-
CASTRLRLSGSPLHF
TGTGCCAGCACCCGGCTCAGGCTGTCCGGTTCACCCCTCCACTTT
>TRBD1|TRBV5-1|TRBJ1-1|once
CASSLYGQGTEAFF
TGCGCCAGCAGCTTGTACGGACAGGGGACTGAAGCTTTCTTT
>-|TRBV7-9|TRBJ1-5|-
CASSYGGNQPQHF
TGTGCCAGCAGCTACGGGGGCAATCAGCCCCAGCATTTT
>-|TRBV6-5|TRBJ2-7|-
CASSYAGIEQYF
TGTGCCAGCAGTTACGCAGGGATCGAGCAGTACTTC
>-|TRBV27|TRBJ1-5|few
CASSKGGLWNQPQHF
TGTGCCAGCAGTAAAGGGGGATTATGGAATCAGCCCCAGCATTTT
>TRBD2|TRBV27|TRBJ2-3|few
CASSSQFTGLAGQDTQYF
TGTGCCAGCAGTTCGCAATTCACGGGACTAGCGGGGCAAGATACGCAGTATTTT
>TRBD1|TRBV7-2|TRBJ2-7|-
CASSTRDRGWYEQYF
TGTGCCAGCAGCACCCGGGACAGGGGATGGTACGAGCAGTACTTC
>TRBD1|TRBV14|TRBJ2-3|-
CASSQPGQDTDTQYF
TGTGCCAGCAGCCAACCGGGACAGGACACAGATACGCAGTATTTT
>-|TRBV27|TRBJ1-2|-
CASSLTVNYGYTF
TGTGCCAGCAGTTTGACAGTGAACTATGGCTACACCTTC
>TRBD1|TRBV5-4|TRBJ1-2|-
CASSSKTGNYGYTF
TGTGCCAGCAGCTCCAAGACAGGGAACTATGGCTACACCTTC
>TRBD2|TRBV25-1|TRBJ2-1|-
CASSLTSGNSYNEQFF
TGTGCCAGCAGCTTGACTAGCGGGAATTCCTACAATGAGCAGTTCTTC
>-|TRBV2|TRBJ1-2|-
CARTGIVDYGYTF
TGTGCCAGAACAGGGATCGTCGACTATGGCTACACCTTC
>TRBD2|TRBV7-9|TRBJ2-1|-
CAGINGGGARNEQFF
TGTGCCGGCATTAACGGCGGGGGGGCCCGCAATGAGCAGTTCTTC
>-|TRBV27|TRBJ1-2|-
CASSFQGNYGYTF
TGTGCCAGCAGTTTTCAGGGCAACTATGGCTACACCTTC
>-|TRBV28|TRBJ1-1|-
CASSLNRLTTEAFF
TGTGCCAGCAGTTTAAACAGGTTGACCACTGAAGCTTTCTTT
>TRBD2|TRBV7-8|TRBJ2-3|-
CASRGGETSTDTQYF
TGTGCCAGCCGGGGGGGCGAGACTAGCACAGATACGCAGTATTTT
>-|TRBV12-5|TRBJ2-1|-
CASGSGVRRRDEQFF
TGTGCTAGTGGTTCAGGGGTAAGGCGAAGGGATGAGCAGTTCTTC
>-|TRBV9|TRBJ1-5|-
CASSVGPLRNQPQHF
TGTGCCAGCAGCGTTGGCCCCCTCCGCAATCAGCCCCAGCATTTT
>-|TRBV18|TRBJ2-7|-
CASSPGAAHSYEQYF
TGTGCCAGCTCACCGGGGGCAGCCCACTCCTACGAGCAGTACTTC
>TRBD1|TRBV5-1|TRBJ2-3|few
CASSSGQGTDTQYF
TGCGCCAGCAGCTCGGGACAGGGCACAGATACGCAGTATTTT
>-|TRBV21-1|TRBJ2-3|-
CASSKEEWPAGVKQYF
TGTGCCAGCAGCAAAGAAGAATGGCCCGCGGGAGTTAAGCAGTATTTT
>-|TRBV18|TRBJ1-1|once
CASSPGGLRGNTEAFF
TGTGCCAGCTCCCCGGGCGGGCTCAGGGGGAACACTGAAGCTTTCTTT
>TRBD2|TRBV5-4|TRBJ2-1|-
CASSLIAGAYNEQFF
TGTGCCAGCAGCTTGATAGCGGGGGCCTACAATGAGCAGTTCTTC
>TRBD2|TRBV29-1|TRBJ2-1|once
CSVESGLAGGPEEFF
TGCAGCGTTGAGTCGGGACTAGCGGGGGGCCCTGAGGAGTTCTTC
>-|TRBV7-2|TRBJ1-5|-
CASSTPGWDQPQHF
TGTGCCAGCAGCACCCCAGGGTGGGATCAGCCCCAGCATTTT
>-|TRBV20-1|TRBJ1-1|-
CSARQGNQAFF
TGCAGTGCTAGACAGGGGAATCAAGCTTTCTTT
>-|TRBV5-4|TRBJ1-1|-
CASSSGVTEAFF
TGTGCCAGCAGCTCCGGGGTTACTGAAGCTTTCTTT